This is a list of T cell receptor beta chains from one sample in a study of spatial heterogeneity in lung cancer. TCRdb independently ran MiXCR on the 5' RACE reads; one entry per CDR3 protein. The sample comprises 20,000 to 25,000 distinct CDR3 sequences, around 6% of which are singletons, and 10% rests with the top ten. Material: lung tumor tissue, obtained at surgery. The receptors derive from a male donor with early-stage non-small cell lung cancer. CDR3s include the opening cysteine and the closing phenylalanine or tryptophan. The order of the fields is J gene, clone size, V gene, D gene, CDR3 DNA, CDR3 protein. D genes are given only for firm matches. Expanded clones get a size class; other rows say once, few or many, or leave the size out.

J gene: TRBJ2-2
clone size: many
V gene: TRBV5-1
D gene: TRBD2
CDR3 DNA: TGCGCCAGCAGCCTTGGACTAGCGGGGGGCACCGGGGAGCTGTTTTTT
CDR3 protein: CASSLGLAGGTGELFF

J gene: TRBJ2-1
clone size: many
V gene: TRBV7-2
D gene: -
CDR3 DNA: TGTGCCAGCGTGGATTCTCCCTACAATGAGCAGTTCTTC
CDR3 protein: CASVDSPYNEQFF

J gene: TRBJ1-2
clone size: medium-sized
V gene: TRBV28
D gene: TRBD1
CDR3 DNA: TGTGCCAGCAGTTCACAGGGGGCAGGAGGCTACACCTTC
CDR3 protein: CASSSQGAGGYTF

J gene: TRBJ2-3
clone size: many
V gene: TRBV6-2/TRBV6-3
D gene: -
CDR3 DNA: TGTGCCAGCAGTTCTCCCCGGACGCAGTATTTT
CDR3 protein: CASSSPRTQYF

J gene: TRBJ2-7
clone size: few
V gene: TRBV6-5
D gene: -
CDR3 DNA: TGTGCCAGCAGCTCCCGAACCGGGACGGGCGCCTACGAGCAGTACTTC
CDR3 protein: CASSSRTGTGAYEQYF

J gene: TRBJ1-6
clone size: few
V gene: TRBV6-5
D gene: -
CDR3 DNA: TGTGCCAGCAGTTTGCGCTTACGGTCCTATAATTCACCCCTCCACTTT
CDR3 protein: CASSLRLRSYNSPLHF

J gene: TRBJ1-2
clone size: many
V gene: TRBV12-3/TRBV12-4
D gene: -
CDR3 DNA: TGTGCCAGCAGCCAACAGGTCCTGGGAGGCTACACCTTC
CDR3 protein: CASSQQVLGGYTF

J gene: TRBJ1-3
clone size: few
V gene: TRBV10-3
D gene: TRBD1
CDR3 DNA: TGTGCCATCAGTGGGACAGGCTCTGGAAACACCATATATTTT
CDR3 protein: CAISGTGSGNTIYF

J gene: TRBJ2-5
clone size: medium-sized
V gene: TRBV15
D gene: -
CDR3 DNA: TGTGCCATAGGAACAGGGCACCAAGAGACCCAGTACTTC
CDR3 protein: CAIGTGHQETQYF

J gene: TRBJ2-3
clone size: -
V gene: TRBV2
D gene: -
CDR3 DNA: TGTGCCAGCAGGCCGGGACTCAGCACAGATACGCAGTATTTT
CDR3 protein: CASRPGLSTDTQYF

J gene: TRBJ2-7
clone size: many
V gene: TRBV5-1
D gene: -
CDR3 DNA: TGCGCCAGCAGCCCGGGCGGAGGTAATGAGCAGTACTTC
CDR3 protein: CASSPGGGNEQYF

J gene: TRBJ1-1
clone size: -
V gene: TRBV7-9
D gene: TRBD1
CDR3 DNA: TGTGCCAGCAGCTTAGGGACAGGGGGCATCACTGAAGCTTTCTTT
CDR3 protein: CASSLGTGGITEAFF

J gene: TRBJ1-5
clone size: many
V gene: TRBV27
D gene: -
CDR3 DNA: TGTGCCAGCAGTTTTAACCCTTATAGCAATCAGCCCCAGCATTTT
CDR3 protein: CASSFNPYSNQPQHF

J gene: TRBJ1-5
clone size: many
V gene: TRBV5-6
D gene: -
CDR3 DNA: TGTGCCAGCAGCTTGGTACCAGGGCCCCAGCATTTT
CDR3 protein: CASSLVPGPQHF

J gene: TRBJ2-5
clone size: many
V gene: TRBV7-2
D gene: TRBD2
CDR3 DNA: TGTGCCAGCAGCCCGATAGCGGGAGGAAAGACCCAGTACTTC
CDR3 protein: CASSPIAGGKTQYF

J gene: TRBJ2-7
clone size: many
V gene: TRBV29-1
D gene: TRBD2
CDR3 DNA: TGCAGCGTCGGGCCCTCGTTGGGACTAAGACCCTACGAGCAGTACTTC
CDR3 protein: CSVGPSLGLRPYEQYF

J gene: TRBJ2-3
clone size: many
V gene: TRBV18
D gene: TRBD2
CDR3 DNA: TGTGCCAGCTCATCAACTAGCGAAGATACGCAGTATTTT
CDR3 protein: CASSSTSEDTQYF

J gene: TRBJ2-5
clone size: many
V gene: TRBV6-2/TRBV6-3
D gene: TRBD1
CDR3 DNA: TGTGCCAGCAGACAGGGGGCGAGGGAGACCCAGTACTTC
CDR3 protein: CASRQGARETQYF

J gene: TRBJ1-1
clone size: many
V gene: TRBV4-2
D gene: -
CDR3 DNA: TGTGCCAGCAGCCAAGTCCCAGGGCTTTACATGAACACTGAAGCTTTCTTT
CDR3 protein: CASSQVPGLYMNTEAFF

J gene: TRBJ1-2
clone size: many
V gene: TRBV29-1
D gene: -
CDR3 DNA: TGCAGCGCCGCCGGGGACACCGTGGGAGGCTATGGCTACACCTTC
CDR3 protein: CSAAGDTVGGYGYTF